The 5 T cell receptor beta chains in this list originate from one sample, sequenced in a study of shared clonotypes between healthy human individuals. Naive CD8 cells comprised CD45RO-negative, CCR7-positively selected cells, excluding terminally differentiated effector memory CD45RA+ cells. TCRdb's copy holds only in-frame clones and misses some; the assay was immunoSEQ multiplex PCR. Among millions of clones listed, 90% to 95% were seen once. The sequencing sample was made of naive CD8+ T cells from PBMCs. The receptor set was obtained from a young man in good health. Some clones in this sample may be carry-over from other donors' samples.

In nucleotides, the CDR3 is TGTGCCAGCATCTTCAGGGGCATTGGGGTTGGGGGGACCCAGTACTTC. This translates into CASIFRGIGVGGTQYF. V gene TRBV7-9 combines with J gene TRBJ2-5, with D perhaps TRBD1 (6 bases). The CDR3 consists of 16 residues. CDR1 and CDR2 (germline): SEHNR, FQNEAQ (reference sequence). The V end lost 7 bases, the J end lost 7 bases, and 25 bases lay between the germline ends.

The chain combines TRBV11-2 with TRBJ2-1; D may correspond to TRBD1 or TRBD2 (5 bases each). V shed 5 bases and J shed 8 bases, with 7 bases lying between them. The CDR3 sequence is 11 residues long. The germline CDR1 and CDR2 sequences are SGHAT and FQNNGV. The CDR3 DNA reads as TGTGCCAGCAGCCGGGGCTATGAGCAGTTCTTC. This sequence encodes CASSRGYEQFF.

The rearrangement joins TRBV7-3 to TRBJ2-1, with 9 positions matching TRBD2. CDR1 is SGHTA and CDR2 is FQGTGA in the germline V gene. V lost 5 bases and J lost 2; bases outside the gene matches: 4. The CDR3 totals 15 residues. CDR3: CASSDLAGAYNEQFF. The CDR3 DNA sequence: TGTGCCAGCAGCGACTTAGCGGGGGCCTACAATGAGCAGTTCTTC.

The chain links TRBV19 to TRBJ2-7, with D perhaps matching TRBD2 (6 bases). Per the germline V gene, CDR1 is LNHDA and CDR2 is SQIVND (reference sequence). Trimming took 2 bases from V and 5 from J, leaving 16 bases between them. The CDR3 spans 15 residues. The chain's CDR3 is CASSIRGGIGDEQYF. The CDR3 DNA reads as TGTGCCAGTAGTATACGGGGCGGGATTGGCGACGAGCAGTACTTC.

In nucleotides, the CDR3 is TGTGCCAGCAGTTTGCGTATCCACCGGGACAGGGAGGCGCGCGGCTACACCTTC. It codes for CASSLRIHRDREARGYTF. This chain connects TRBV28 to TRBJ1-2; 9 bases are shared with TRBD1. Germline CDR1 MDHEN, CDR2 SYDVKM. This CDR3 has 18 amino acids. Losses at the gene ends were 3 bases for V and 8 bases for J; bases not matched to a gene: 19.